This T cell receptor (beta chain) was found in a study of radiation and T cells in renal cell carcinoma. The table came from immunoSEQ multiplex PCR; TCRdb's copy has only in-frame clones and leaves some out. The table has 15,000 or so clones, approximately 60% seen once. Documented treatment: treatment-naive control, cytoreductive nephrectomy. Clear cell pathology was present in this patient's renal cell carcinoma. Study conclusions and caveats: Intratumoral heterogeneity was not captured in these approximately 1 g regions. Compared with controls, irradiated tumors showed greater TCR clonality. Compared with controls, irradiated tumors had more, larger dominant CDR3 motifs.

Turning to this clone: Its cognate antigen is unknown.

Sample: tumor tissue, taken from a patient whose treatment was nephrectomy without radiotherapy. This TCR was recovered from a man aged 55 to 69 with renal cell carcinoma.

For the CDR3, the DNA is TGTGCCAGCAGCTTAGGGTCCGGGGGGCAGGGCACTGAAGCTTTCTTT. It specifies CASSLGSGGQGTEAFF. This chain links TRBV7-9 with TRBJ1-1; tentative D call: TRBD1 (6 bases). The germline V gene has CDR1 SEHNR and CDR2 FQNEAQ (reference sequence). The CDR3 runs to 16 residues. V lost 1 base and J 4 bases, leaving 16 bases between the germline ends.